These 14 T cell receptor beta chains were all obtained from the same sample, sequenced in a study of shared clonotypes between healthy human individuals. Generated by immunoSEQ multiplex PCR, the TCRdb table keeps only in-frame clones and is missing some. The sample consists of approximately 1.4 million clones, 98% of them appearing once. Sequenced: naive CD4+ T cells sorted from blood. Stated subset: CD45RA+ positively selected. Every receptor here comes from a man under 40 in good health.

The V and J genes are TRBV18 and TRBJ2-1; a possible D gene is TRBD1 (5 bases). Germline V gene lookup returns CDR1 KGHSH and CDR2 LQKENI. Trimming cost V 6 bases and J 9 bases, with 21 bases left between them. The CDR3 length is 15 residues. The CDR3 reads CASSEATATMGEQFF. Written as DNA, the CDR3 is TGTGCCAGCTCGGAAGCGACAGCCACGATGGGTGAGCAGTTCTTC. Based on the CDR3 plus reference TRBV18 and TRBJ2-1, the full variable domain is NAGVMQNPRHLVRRRGQEARLRCSPMKGHSHVYWYRQLPEEGLKFMVYLQKENIIDESGMPKERFSAEFPKEGPSILRIQQVVRGDSAAYFCASSEATATMGEQFFGPGTRLTVL.

The chain is built from TRBV6-5 and TRBJ2-7, with D hard to call. The V gene's germline CDR1 is MNHEY and CDR2 SVGAGI. The CDR3 runs 13 residues. V lost 7 bases to trimming and J lost 5 bases, with 15 bases between them. The CDR3: CASISEKSNEQYF. The CDR3, as DNA: TGTGCCAGCATCTCTGAGAAGTCGAACGAGCAGTACTTC.

The chain uses TRBV7-6 and TRBJ2-5; TRBD1 matches 9 bases. Germline values: CDR1 SGHVS, CDR2 FNYEAQ. The CDR3 is 15 amino acids. V gave up 3 bases and J gave up 5 bases; unmatched junction bases: 7. The CDR3 nucleotides read TGTGCCAGCAGCTTGGGACAGGGACTCACGGAGACCCAGTACTTC. This gives the protein CASSLGQGLTETQYF.

The rearrangement uses TRBV19 and TRBJ1-5; perhaps TRBD1 as D (6 bases). CDR1 is LNHDA, CDR2 SQIVND, per germline (reference sequence). V lost 8 bases and J 4 bases, leaving 9 bases between the germline ends. CDR3 length: 12 residues. Written as DNA, the CDR3 is TGTGCCAGTGATAGGGGGAATCAGCCCCAGCATTTT. This encodes CASDRGNQPQHF.

This clone was seen once. The chain employs TRBV5-1 and TRBJ2-3, with 9 bases matching TRBD2. The length of the CDR3 is 15 residues. Trimming took 2 bases from V and 6 from J; bases not matched to a gene: 7. The germline V gene has CDR1 SGHRS and CDR2 YFSETQ. As DNA, the CDR3 is TGCGCCAGCAGCTTATTGGCTAGCGGGGTTGATACGCAGTATTTT. Amino acids: CASSLLASGVDTQYF.

This chain uses TRBV7-8 with TRBJ2-1; 12 bases align to TRBD1. Germline CDR1 and CDR2: SGHVS and FQNEAQ. Trimming removed 5 bases from V and 6 bases from J; junction bases left unmatched: 8. The CDR3 is 16 amino acids. The CDR3, as DNA: TGTGCCAGCAGCCCTCGGTGGGACAGGGGGCTCAATGAGCAGTTCTTC. This translates into CASSPRWDRGLNEQFF.

In the case of this clone: The sample contains more than one DNA sequence encoding this CDR3. This chain connects TRBV20-1 to TRBJ2-3; D is unclear. The V and J ends lost 6 bases and 6 bases respectively, with 7 bases between them. The CDR3 runs to 10 residues. From germline, CDR1 is DFQATT and CDR2 SNEGSKA (reference sequence). Written as DNA, the CDR3 is TGCAGTGCCCGTGGGGATACGCAGTATTTT. It codes for CSARGDTQYF.

Only one count was recorded for this clone. The rearrangement joins TRBV30 to TRBJ2-7, with D unclear. Trimming removed 0 bases at V and 1 base at J, with 16 bases between. Germline V gene data show CDR1 as GTSNPN and CDR2 as SVGIG (reference sequence). The CDR3 sequence is 16 residues long. The CDR3 reads CAWSVPPFQRSYEQYF. The CDR3 DNA follows: TGTGCCTGGAGTGTACCTCCCTTCCAGAGATCCTACGAGCAGTACTTC. Full variable domain (missing parts from reference TRBV30 and TRBJ2-7): SQTIHQWPATLVQPVGSPLSLECTVEGTSNPNLYWYRQAAGRGLQLLFYSVGIGQISSEVPQNLSASRPQDRQFILSSKKLLLSDSGFYLCAWSVPPFQRSYEQYFGPGTRLTVT.

V and J are TRBV5-1 and TRBJ2-2, with 15 nucleotides matching TRBD2. Germline CDR1 reads SGHRS; CDR2 reads YFSETQ. There are 20 residues in the CDR3. The V gene end was trimmed by 3 bases and the J gene end by 1 base; junction bases not matched to a gene: 10. DNA of the CDR3: TGCGCCAGCAGCTCGGGACTTTTGGGACTAGCGGGAGGGAACACCGGGGAGCTGTTTTTT. Translated, it gives CASSSGLLGLAGGNTGELFF. The full variable domain, completed using reference TRBV5-1 and TRBJ2-2, is KAGVTQTPRYLIKTRGQQVTLSCSPISGHRSVSWYQQTPGQGLQFLFEYFSETQRNKGNFPGRFSGRQFSNSRSEMNVSTLELGDSALYLCASSSGLLGLAGGNTGELFFGEGSRLTVL.

The chain joins TRBV7-3 to TRBJ2-7, with 7 bases identical to TRBD1. CDR1 and CDR2 from the germline V gene are SGHTA and FQGTGA. CDR3 length: 13 residues. J gave up 5 bases and V 4 bases, and 5 bases lay outside the gene matches. CDR3 in amino acids: CASSSLTGNEQYF. The CDR3 DNA reads as TGTGCCAGCAGCTCACTGACAGGGAACGAGCAGTACTTC.

The genes are TRBV11-2 and TRBJ2-1; a possible D gene is TRBD1 (6 bases). CDR3 length: 13 residues. In germline, CDR1 is SGHAT, CDR2 FQNNGV. V shed 3 bases and J shed 8 bases, with 11 bases lying between them. The DNA for the CDR3 is TGTGCCAGCAGCTTTGGACAGATCTATGAGCAGTTCTTC. Its protein product is CASSFGQIYEQFF. The variable domain in full, with the rest retrieved from reference TRBV11-2 and TRBJ2-1, is EAGVAQSPRYKIIEKRQSVAFWCNPISGHATLYWYQQILGQGPKLLIQFQNNGVVDDSQLPKDRFSAERLKGVDSTLKIQPAKLEDSAVYLCASSFGQIYEQFFGPGTRLTVL.

V and J are TRBV7-2 and TRBJ2-3; 9 bases fit TRBD1. Germline V gene lookup returns CDR1 SGHTA and CDR2 FQGNSA. The length of the CDR3 is 15 residues. Germline trimming cut 2 bases from V and 7 bases from J; bases unmatched to any gene: 7. The CDR3 here is CASSLNGQGRNTQYF. The CDR3 bases are TGTGCCAGCAGCTTAAATGGACAGGGGAGGAATACGCAGTATTTT.

This clone has a single count. V is TRBV5-1 and J is TRBJ2-2; TRBD2 matches at 12 bases. Germline values: CDR1 SGHRS, CDR2 YFSETQ. The ends lost 4 bases at V and 1 base at J; junction bases unmatched: 2. The CDR3 has 16 amino acids. CDR3 loop: CASSVGLAGNTGELFF. The CDR3 nucleotides are TGCGCCAGCAGCGTGGGACTAGCGGGGAACACCGGGGAGCTGTTTTTT.

The sample holds one count of this clone. This chain connects TRBV29-1 to TRBJ2-2; no clear D gene. V was pared by 0 bases and J by 4 bases, with 6 bases between. There are 13 residues in the CDR3. Germline V CDR1 and CDR2: SQVTM, ANQGSEA. The CDR3 here is CSVEEGFTGELFF. CDR3 coding DNA: TGCAGCGTTGAAGAGGGGTTCACCGGGGAGCTGTTTTTT.